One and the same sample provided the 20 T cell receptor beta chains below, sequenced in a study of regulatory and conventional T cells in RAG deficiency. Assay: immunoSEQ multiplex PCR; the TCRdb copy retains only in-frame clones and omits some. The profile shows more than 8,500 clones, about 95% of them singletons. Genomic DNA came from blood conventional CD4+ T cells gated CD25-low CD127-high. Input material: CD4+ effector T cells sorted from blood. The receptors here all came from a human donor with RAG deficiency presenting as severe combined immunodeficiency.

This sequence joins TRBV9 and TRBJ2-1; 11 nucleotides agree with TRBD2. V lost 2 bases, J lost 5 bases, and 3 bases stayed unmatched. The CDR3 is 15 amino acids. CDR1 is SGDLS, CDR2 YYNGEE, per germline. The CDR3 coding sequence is TGTGCCAGCAGCGTCGGGACTAGCGGACACAATGAGCAGTTCTTC. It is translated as CASSVGTSGHNEQFF.

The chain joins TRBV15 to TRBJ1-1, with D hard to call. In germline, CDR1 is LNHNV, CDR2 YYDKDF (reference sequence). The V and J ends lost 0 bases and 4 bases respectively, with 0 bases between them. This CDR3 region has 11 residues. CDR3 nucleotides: TGTGCCACCAGCAGAGACACTGAAGCTTTCTTT. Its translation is CATSRDTEAFF.

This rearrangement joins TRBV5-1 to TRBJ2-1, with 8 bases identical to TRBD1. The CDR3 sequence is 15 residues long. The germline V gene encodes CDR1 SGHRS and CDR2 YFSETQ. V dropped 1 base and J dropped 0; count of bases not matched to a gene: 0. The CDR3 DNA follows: TGCGCCAGCAGCTTGACAGGGGGCTCCTACAATGAGCAGTTCTTC. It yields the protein CASSLTGGSYNEQFF. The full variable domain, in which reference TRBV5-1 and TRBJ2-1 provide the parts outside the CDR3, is KAGVTQTPRYLIKTRGQQVTLSCSPISGHRSVSWYQQTPGQGLQFLFEYFSETQRNKGNFPGRFSGRQFSNSRSEMNVSTLELGDSALYLCASSLTGGSYNEQFFGPGTRLTVL.

The CDR3 DNA sequence: TGTGCCAGCAGTCTCGCGGGACAGAGGGCATACGAGCAGTACTTC. Its protein product is CASSLAGQRAYEQYF. J is TRBJ2-7 and V is TRBV28; possible D gene TRBD1, 7 bases. This CDR3 comprises 15 residues. The V and J ends lost 5 bases and 4 bases respectively, with 18 bases between them. The germline V gene has CDR1 MDHEN and CDR2 SYDVKM.

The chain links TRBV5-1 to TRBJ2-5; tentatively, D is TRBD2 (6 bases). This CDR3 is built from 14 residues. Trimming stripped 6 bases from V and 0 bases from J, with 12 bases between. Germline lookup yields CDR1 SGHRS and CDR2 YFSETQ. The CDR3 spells CASTGRGNQETQYF. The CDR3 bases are TGCGCCAGCACAGGACGGGGGAACCAAGAGACCCAGTACTTC. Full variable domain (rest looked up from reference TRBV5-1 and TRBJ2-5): KAGVTQTPRYLIKTRGQQVTLSCSPISGHRSVSWYQQTPGQGLQFLFEYFSETQRNKGNFPGRFSGRQFSNSRSEMNVSTLELGDSALYLCASTGRGNQETQYFGPGTRLLVL.

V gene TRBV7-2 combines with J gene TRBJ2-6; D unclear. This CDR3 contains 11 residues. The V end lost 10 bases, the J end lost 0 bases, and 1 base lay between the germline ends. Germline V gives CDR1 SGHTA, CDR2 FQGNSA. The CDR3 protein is CATSGANVLTF. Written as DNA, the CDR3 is TGTGCCACCTCTGGGGCCAACGTCCTGACTTTC.

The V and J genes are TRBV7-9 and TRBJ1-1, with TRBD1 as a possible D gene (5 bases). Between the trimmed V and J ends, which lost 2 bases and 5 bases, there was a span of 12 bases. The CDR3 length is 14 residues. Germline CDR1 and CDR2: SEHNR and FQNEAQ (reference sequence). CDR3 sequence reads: CASSLSGQGTEAFF. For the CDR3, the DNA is TGTGCCAGCAGCTTATCAGGGCAGGGAACTGAAGCTTTCTTT.

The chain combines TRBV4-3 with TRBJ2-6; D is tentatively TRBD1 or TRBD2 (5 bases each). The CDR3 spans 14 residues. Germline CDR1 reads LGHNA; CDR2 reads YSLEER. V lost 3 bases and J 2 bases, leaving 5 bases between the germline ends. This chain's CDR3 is CASSQGAGANVLTF. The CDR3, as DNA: TGCGCCAGCAGCCAGGGGGCTGGGGCCAACGTCCTGACTTTC.

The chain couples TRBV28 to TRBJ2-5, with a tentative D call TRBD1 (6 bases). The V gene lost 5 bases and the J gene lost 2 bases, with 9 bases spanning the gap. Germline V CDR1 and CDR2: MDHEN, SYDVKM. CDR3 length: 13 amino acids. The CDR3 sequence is CASSRTVQETQYF. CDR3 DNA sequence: TGTGCCAGCAGTAGGACAGTGCAAGAGACCCAGTACTTC.

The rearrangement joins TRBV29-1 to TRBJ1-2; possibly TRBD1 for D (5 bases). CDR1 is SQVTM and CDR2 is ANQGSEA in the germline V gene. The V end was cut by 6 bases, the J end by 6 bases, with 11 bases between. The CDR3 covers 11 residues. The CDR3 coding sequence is TGCAGCGTCTGGGACGTGGATGGCTACACCTTC. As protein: CSVWDVDGYTF.

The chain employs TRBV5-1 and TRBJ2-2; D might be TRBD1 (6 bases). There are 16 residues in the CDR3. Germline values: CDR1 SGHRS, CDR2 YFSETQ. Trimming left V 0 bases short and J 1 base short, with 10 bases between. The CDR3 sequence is CASSLGDTLNTGELFF. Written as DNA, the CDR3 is TGCGCCAGCAGCTTGGGGGACACCTTGAACACCGGGGAGCTGTTTTTT.

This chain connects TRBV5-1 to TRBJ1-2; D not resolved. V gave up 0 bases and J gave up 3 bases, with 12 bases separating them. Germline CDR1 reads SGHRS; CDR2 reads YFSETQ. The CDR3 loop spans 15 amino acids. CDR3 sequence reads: CASSLESIRYYGYTF. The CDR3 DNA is TGCGCCAGCAGCTTGGAGAGCATTCGTTACTATGGCTACACCTTC.

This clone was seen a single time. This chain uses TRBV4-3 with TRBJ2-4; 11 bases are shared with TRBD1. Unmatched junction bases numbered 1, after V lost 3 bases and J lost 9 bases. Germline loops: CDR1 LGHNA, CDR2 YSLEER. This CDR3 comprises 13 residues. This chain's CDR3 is CASSQGQGGIQYF. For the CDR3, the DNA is TGCGCCAGCAGCCAGGGACAGGGGGGCATTCAGTACTTC.

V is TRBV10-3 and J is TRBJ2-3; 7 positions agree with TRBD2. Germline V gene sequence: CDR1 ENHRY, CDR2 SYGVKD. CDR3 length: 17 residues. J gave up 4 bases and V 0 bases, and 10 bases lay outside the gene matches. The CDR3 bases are TGTGCCATCAGTGAGTCGATGGGTGGGAGGGCCCCAGATACGCAGTATTTT. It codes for CAISESMGGRAPDTQYF.

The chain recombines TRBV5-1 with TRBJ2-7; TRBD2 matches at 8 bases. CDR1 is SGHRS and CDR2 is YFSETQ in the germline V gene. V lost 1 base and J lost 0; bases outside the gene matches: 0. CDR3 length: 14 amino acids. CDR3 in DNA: TGCGCCAGCAGCTTGACTAGCGGCTCCTACGAGCAGTACTTC. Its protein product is CASSLTSGSYEQYF.

This CDR3 is CASSKTGESYEQYF. The CDR3 DNA is TGTGCCAGTAGTAAGACAGGGGAGTCCTACGAGCAGTACTTC. The chain couples TRBV19 to TRBJ2-7, with 8 positions matching TRBD1. CDR3 length: 14 amino acids. Losses at the gene ends were 4 bases for V and 1 base for J; bases not matched to a gene: 3. Germline V gene lookup returns CDR1 LNHDA and CDR2 SQIVND (reference sequence).

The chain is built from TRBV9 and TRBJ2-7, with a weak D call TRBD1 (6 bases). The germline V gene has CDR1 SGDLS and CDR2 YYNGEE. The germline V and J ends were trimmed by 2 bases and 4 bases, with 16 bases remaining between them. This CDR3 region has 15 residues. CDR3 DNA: TGTGCCAGCAGCGTGGGGCCTGGGACAACATACGAGCAGTACTTC. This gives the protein CASSVGPGTTYEQYF.

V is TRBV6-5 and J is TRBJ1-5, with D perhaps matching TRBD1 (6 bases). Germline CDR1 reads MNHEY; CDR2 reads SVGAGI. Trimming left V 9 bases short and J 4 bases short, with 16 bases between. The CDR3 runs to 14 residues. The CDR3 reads CASRQGGTNQPQHF. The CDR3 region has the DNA TGTGCCAGTAGACAAGGGGGGACGAATCAGCCCCAGCATTTT.

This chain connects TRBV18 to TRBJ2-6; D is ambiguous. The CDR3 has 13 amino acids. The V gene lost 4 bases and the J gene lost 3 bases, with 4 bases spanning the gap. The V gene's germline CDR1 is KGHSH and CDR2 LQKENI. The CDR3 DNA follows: TGTGCCAGCTCACAGGGTGGGGCCAACGTCCTGACTTTC. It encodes CASSQGGANVLTF.

CDR3: CASSLVVGKASYEQYF. CDR3 DNA: TGTGCCAGCAGCTTAGTAGTTGGAAAAGCGTCCTACGAGCAGTACTTC. The chain combines TRBV7-2 with TRBJ2-7; no clear D gene. Germline CDR1 is SGHTA and CDR2 is FQGNSA. The ends were cut back, 1 base at V and 1 base at J, with 14 bases in the middle. The CDR3 has 16 amino acids.